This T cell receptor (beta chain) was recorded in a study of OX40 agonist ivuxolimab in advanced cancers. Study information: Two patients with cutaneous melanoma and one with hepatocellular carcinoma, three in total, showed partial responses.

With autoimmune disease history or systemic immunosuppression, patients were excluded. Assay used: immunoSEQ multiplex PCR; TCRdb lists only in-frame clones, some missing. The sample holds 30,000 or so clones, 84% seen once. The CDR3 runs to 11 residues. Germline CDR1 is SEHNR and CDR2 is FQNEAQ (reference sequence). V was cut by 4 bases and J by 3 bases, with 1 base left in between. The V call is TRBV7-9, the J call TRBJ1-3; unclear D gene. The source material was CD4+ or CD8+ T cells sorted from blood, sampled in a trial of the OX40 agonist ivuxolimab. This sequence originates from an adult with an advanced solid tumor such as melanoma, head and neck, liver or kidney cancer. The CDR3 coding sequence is TGTGCCAGCAGCTATGGAAACACCATATATTTT. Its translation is CASSYGNTIYF.